This TCR beta chain was profiled in a study of cytomegalovirus exposure and HLA in healthy donors. General study points: Productive rates of about 87% or about 30% were seen for most TCR beta V segments in an earlier analysis.

About this clone itself: Its antigen is not known.

CDR1 is ENHRY and CDR2 is SYGVKD in the germline V gene. V was pared by 11 bases and J by 0 bases, with 23 bases between. CDR3 length equals 16 residues. PCR primers comprised 60 Vbeta and 13 Jbeta primers. Using immunoSEQ multiplex PCR, the repertoire was profiled, and TCRdb retains in-frame clones only, with some absent. The repertoire includes under 200,000 clones, more than 9.5% of them detected once, and less than 8.5% sits in the top ten. V and J are TRBV10-3 and TRBJ2-7; tentative D call: TRBD1 (5 bases). The sequence was collected from a man in his fifties in good health and CMV-seropositive. The sample consisted of PBMCs. CDR3 protein: CAPQCSGRDSSYEQYF. DNA of the CDR3: TGTGCCCCACAGTGTAGTGGCAGGGATAGCTCCTACGAGCAGTACTTC.